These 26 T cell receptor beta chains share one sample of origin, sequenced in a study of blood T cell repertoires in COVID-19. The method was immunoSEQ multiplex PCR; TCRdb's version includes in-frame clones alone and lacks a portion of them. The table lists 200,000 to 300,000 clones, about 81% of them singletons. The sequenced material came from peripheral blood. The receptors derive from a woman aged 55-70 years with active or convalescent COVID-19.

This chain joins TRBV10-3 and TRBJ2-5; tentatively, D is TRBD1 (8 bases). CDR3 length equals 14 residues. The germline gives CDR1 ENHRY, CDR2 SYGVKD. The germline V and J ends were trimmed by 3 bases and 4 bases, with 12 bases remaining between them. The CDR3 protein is CAISDTGGGETQYF. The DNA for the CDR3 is TGTGCCATCAGTGACACAGGGGGGGGAGAGACCCAGTACTTC.

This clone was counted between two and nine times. CDR3 amino acids: CASSPRGTGGVFEAFF. CDR3 in DNA: TGTGCCAGTAGTCCCCGGGGGACAGGGGGGGTTTTTGAAGCTTTCTTT. The J gene is TRBJ1-1, the V gene TRBV19; 11 positions match TRBD1. From germline, CDR1 is LNHDA and CDR2 SQIVND (reference sequence). The CDR3 loop spans 16 amino acids. V dropped 5 bases and J dropped 7; count of bases not matched to a gene: 12.

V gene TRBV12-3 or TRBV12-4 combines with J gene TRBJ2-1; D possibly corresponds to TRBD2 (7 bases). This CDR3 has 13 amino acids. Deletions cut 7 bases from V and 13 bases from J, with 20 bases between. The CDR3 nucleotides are TGTGCCAGCATGAGGCGCGCGGGGGCCCTACAGTTCTTC. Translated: CASMRRAGALQFF.

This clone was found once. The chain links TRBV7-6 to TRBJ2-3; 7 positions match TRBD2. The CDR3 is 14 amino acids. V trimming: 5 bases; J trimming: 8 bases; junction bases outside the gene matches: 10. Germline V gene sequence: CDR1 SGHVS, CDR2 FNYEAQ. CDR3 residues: CASSDGEGGRTQYF. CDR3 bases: TGTGCCAGCAGCGACGGAGAGGGAGGGCGTACGCAGTATTTT.

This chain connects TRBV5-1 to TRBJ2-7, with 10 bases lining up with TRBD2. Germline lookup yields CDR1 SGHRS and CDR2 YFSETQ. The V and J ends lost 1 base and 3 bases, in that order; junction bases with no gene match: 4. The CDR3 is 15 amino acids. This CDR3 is CASSLTSGANYEQYF. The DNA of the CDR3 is TGCGCCAGCAGCTTGACTAGCGGGGCCAACTACGAGCAGTACTTC.

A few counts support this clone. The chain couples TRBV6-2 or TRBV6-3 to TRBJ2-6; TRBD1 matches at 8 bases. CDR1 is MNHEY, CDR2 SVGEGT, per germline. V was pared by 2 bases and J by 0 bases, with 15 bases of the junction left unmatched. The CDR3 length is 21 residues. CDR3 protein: CASSYPLGSDRGASGANVLTF. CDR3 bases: TGTGCCAGCAGTTACCCGCTGGGCTCAGACAGGGGAGCCTCTGGGGCCAACGTCCTGACTTTC.

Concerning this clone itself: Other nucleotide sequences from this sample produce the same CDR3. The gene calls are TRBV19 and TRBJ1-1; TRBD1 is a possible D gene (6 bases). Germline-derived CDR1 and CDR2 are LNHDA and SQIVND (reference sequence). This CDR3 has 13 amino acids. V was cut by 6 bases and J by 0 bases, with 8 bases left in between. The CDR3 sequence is CASSDRLNTEAFF. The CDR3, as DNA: TGTGCCAGTAGCGACAGGTTGAACACTGAAGCTTTCTTT.

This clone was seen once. The CDR3 protein is CASRETSGGHGYTF. In DNA, the CDR3 is TGTGCCAGTAGGGAAACCTCCGGGGGGCACGGCTACACCTTC. This rearrangement joins TRBV19 to TRBJ1-2; TRBD1 might be the D (6 bases). The CDR3 spans 14 residues. CDR1 is LNHDA, CDR2 SQIVND, per germline (reference sequence). Deletions cut 6 bases from V and 8 bases from J, with 19 bases between.

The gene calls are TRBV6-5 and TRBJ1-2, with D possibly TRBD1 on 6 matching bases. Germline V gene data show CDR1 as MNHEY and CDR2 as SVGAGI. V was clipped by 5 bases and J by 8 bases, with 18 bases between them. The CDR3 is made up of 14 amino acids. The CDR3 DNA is TGTGCCAGCAGTCTCGCCGGGACACCGAGAGGCTACACCTTC. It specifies CASSLAGTPRGYTF.

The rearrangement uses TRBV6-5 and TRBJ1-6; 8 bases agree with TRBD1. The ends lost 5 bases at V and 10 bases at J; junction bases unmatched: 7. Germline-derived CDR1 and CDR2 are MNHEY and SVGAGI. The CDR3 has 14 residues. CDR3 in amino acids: CASSPDRAGSPLHF. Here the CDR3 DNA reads TGTGCCAGCAGTCCGGACAGGGCCGGATCACCCCTCCACTTT.

The CDR3 spells CASSLVEGAGGHEQYF. CDR3 bases: TGTGCCAGCAGCTTAGTAGAAGGAGCGGGGGGCCACGAGCAGTACTTC. The rearrangement joins TRBV7-2 to TRBJ2-7; 9 nucleotides match TRBD2. The CDR3 has 16 residues. Germline V gene lookup returns CDR1 SGHTA and CDR2 FQGNSA. With V trimmed by 1 base and J by 5 bases, 9 bases remained unmatched.

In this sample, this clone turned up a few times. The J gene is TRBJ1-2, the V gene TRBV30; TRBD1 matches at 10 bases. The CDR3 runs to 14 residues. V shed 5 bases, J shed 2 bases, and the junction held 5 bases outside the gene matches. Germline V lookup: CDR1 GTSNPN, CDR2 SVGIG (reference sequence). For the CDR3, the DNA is TGTGCCTGGGCCAGACAGGGGGCAAACTATGGCTACACCTTC. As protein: CAWARQGANYGYTF. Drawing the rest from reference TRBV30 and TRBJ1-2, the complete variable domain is SQTIHQWPATLVQPVGSPLSLECTVEGTSNPNLYWYRQAAGRGLQLLFYSVGIGQISSEVPQNLSASRPQDRQFILSSKKLLLSDSGFYLCAWARQGANYGYTFGSGTRLTVV.

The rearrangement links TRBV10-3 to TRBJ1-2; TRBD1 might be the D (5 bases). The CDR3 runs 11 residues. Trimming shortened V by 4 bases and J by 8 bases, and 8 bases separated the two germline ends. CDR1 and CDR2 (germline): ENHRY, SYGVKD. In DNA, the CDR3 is TGTGCCATCAGTGGGACAAGGGGCTACACCTTC. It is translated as CAISGTRGYTF.

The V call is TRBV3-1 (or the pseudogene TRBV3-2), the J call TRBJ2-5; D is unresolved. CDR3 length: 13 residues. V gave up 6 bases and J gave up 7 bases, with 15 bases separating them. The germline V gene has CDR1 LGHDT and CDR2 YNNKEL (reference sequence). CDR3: CASSPGSTGTQYF. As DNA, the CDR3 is TGTGCCAGCAGTCCCGGGTCCACGGGGACCCAGTACTTC.

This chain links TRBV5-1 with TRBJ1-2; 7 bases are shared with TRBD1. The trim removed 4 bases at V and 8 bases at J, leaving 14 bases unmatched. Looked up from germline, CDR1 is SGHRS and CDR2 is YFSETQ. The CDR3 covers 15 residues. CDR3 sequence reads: CASSPGTAGGSGYTF. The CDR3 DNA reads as TGCGCCAGCAGCCCCGGGACAGCCGGAGGGTCGGGCTACACCTTC.

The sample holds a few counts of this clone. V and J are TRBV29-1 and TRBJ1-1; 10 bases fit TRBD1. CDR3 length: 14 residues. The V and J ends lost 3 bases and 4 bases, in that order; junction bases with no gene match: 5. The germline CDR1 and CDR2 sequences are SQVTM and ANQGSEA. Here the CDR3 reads CSVDAGTGVTEAFF. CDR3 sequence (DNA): TGCAGCGTTGACGCCGGGACAGGGGTCACTGAAGCTTTCTTT. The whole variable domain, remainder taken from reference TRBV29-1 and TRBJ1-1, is SAVISQKPSRDICQRGTSLTIQCQVDSQVTMMFWYRQQPGQSLTLIATANQGSEATYESGFVIDKFPISRPNLTFSTLTVSNMSPEDSSIYLCSVDAGTGVTEAFFGQGTRLTVV.

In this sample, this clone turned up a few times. CDR3 region: CASRVSGGARGELFF. The CDR3 DNA is TGTGCCAGCAGAGTCAGCGGGGGGGCCCGCGGGGAGCTGTTTTTT. The chain uses TRBV7-3 and TRBJ2-2; 10 positions match TRBD2. Germline assignment: CDR1 SGHTA and CDR2 FQGTGA. This CDR3 region has 15 residues. Unmatched junction bases numbered 8, after V lost 6 bases and J lost 7 bases. The variable domain in full, completed from reference TRBV7-3 and TRBJ2-2, reads GAGVSQTPSNKVTEKGKYVELRCDPISGHTALYWYRQSLGQGPEFLIYFQGTGAADDSGLPNDRFFAVRPEGSVSTLKIQRTERGDSAVYLCASRVSGGARGELFFGEGSRLTVL.

CDR3 in amino acids: CASSQGPGQGSYEQYF. CDR3 DNA: TGTGCCAGCAGCCAAGGACCGGGACAGGGGTCCTACGAGCAGTACTTC. The chain links TRBV7-6 to TRBJ2-7; 10 nucleotides align to TRBD1. Germline V CDR1 and CDR2: SGHVS, FNYEAQ. The CDR3 totals 16 residues. V dropped 5 bases and J dropped 1; count of bases not matched to a gene: 8.

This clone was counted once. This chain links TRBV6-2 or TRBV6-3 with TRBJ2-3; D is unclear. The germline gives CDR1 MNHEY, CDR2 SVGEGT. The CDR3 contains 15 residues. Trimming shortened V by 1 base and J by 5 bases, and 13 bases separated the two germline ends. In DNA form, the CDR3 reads TGTGCCAGCAGTTACTTGCGAGAGCTAGGAGATACGCAGTATTTT. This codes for CASSYLRELGDTQYF.

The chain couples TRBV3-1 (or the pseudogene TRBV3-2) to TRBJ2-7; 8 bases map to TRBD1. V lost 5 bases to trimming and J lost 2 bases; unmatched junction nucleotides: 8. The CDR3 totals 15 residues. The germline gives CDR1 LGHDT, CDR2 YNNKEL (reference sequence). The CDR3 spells CASSRTRGQAYEQYF. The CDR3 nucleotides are TGTGCCAGCAGCAGGACAAGGGGACAGGCCTACGAGCAGTACTTC.

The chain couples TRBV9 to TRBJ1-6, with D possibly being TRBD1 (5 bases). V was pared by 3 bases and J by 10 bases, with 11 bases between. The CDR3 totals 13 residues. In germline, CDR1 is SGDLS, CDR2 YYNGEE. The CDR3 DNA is TGTGCCAGCAGCGGGGGGGTAGGATCACCCCTCCACTTT. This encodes CASSGGVGSPLHF. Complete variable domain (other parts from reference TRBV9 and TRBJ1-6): DSGVTQTPKHLITATGQRVTLRCSPRSGDLSVYWYQQSLDQGLQFLIQYYNGEERAKGNILERFSAQQFPDLHSELNLSSLELGDSALYFCASSGGVGSPLHFGNGTRLTVT.

CDR3 coding DNA: TGTGCCACCCCCACAGGGCCCGCATATGGCTACACCTTC. Its protein is CATPTGPAYGYTF. The rearrangement joins TRBV24-1 to TRBJ1-2; possible D gene TRBD1, 6 bases. CDR1 and CDR2 from the germline V gene are KGHDR and SFDVKD. The CDR3 length is 13 residues. Trimming took off 9 bases at V and 5 bases at J, with 15 bases between the two ends.

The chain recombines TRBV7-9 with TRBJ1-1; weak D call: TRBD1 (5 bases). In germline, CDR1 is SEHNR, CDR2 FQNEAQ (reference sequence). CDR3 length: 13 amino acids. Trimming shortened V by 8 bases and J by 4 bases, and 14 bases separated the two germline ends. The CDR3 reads CASERQQGTEAFF. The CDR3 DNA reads TGTGCCAGCGAGCGACAGCAGGGCACTGAAGCTTTCTTT.

The CDR3 loop is CASSTEQGTYNQPQHF. The CDR3 DNA reads as TGTGCCAGCTCCACCGAACAGGGCACTTACAATCAGCCCCAGCATTTT. The V and J genes are TRBV18 and TRBJ1-5, with D tentatively TRBD1 (6 bases). Germline V CDR1 and CDR2: KGHSH, LQKENI. The CDR3 is 16 residues long. Trimming left V 6 bases short and J 3 bases short, with 18 bases between.

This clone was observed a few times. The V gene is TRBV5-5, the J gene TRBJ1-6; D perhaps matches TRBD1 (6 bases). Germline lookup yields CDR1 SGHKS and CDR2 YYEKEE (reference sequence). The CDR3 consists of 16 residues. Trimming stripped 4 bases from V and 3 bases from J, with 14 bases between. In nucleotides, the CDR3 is TGTGCCAGCAGCCTTGGGGGGGCGGTCTATAATTCACCCCTCCACTTT. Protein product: CASSLGGAVYNSPLHF.

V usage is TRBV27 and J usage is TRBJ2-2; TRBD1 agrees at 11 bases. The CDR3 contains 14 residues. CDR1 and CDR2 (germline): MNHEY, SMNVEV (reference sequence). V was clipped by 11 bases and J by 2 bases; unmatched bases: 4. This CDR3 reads CAVRTGGNTGELFF. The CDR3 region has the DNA TGTGCCGTTCGGACAGGGGGCAACACCGGGGAGCTGTTTTTT.